The next 28 T cell receptor beta chains were all read from a single sample in a study of response to subunit inactivated influenza vaccine. TCRdb re-called the RT-PCR reads with MiXCR, one entry per CDR3 protein. This sample carries about 570,000 distinct CDR3 sequences, 11% of them seen once, and the ten largest clones take 9.5% to 11%. These data were also reused for a study on T cells expressing NK-cell markers. This second study says: Libraries used 5'RACE template switching adding universal primer site and UMIs.

This sample comprised PBMCs from blood, obtained on the day of vaccination. All receptors come from a man aged 45-60 years who received an inactivated influenza vaccine.

This clonotype was picked up many times. The gene calls are TRBV5-1 and TRBJ1-1; 9 positions match TRBD1. V lost 0 bases and J lost 3; bases outside the gene matches: 0. This CDR3 contains 14 residues. The germline CDR1 and CDR2 sequences are SGHRS and YFSETQ. DNA of the CDR3: TGCGCCAGCAGCTTGGGGGACAGGGACACTGAAGCTTTCTTT. The encoded protein is CASSLGDRDTEAFF.

The chain employs TRBV20-1 and TRBJ1-5, with 8 bases lining up with TRBD1. This CDR3 comprises 14 residues. Germline values: CDR1 DFQATT, CDR2 SNEGSKA (reference sequence). J was trimmed by 4 bases and V by 3 bases; bases with no gene match: 5. The CDR3 here is CSARDRDRNQPQHF. The CDR3 coding sequence is TGCAGTGCTAGGGACAGGGATCGGAATCAGCCCCAGCATTTT.

The rearrangement uses TRBV7-2 and TRBJ2-5, with no clear D. Trimming stripped 2 bases from V and 3 bases from J, with 10 bases between. The CDR3 sequence is 14 residues long. Germline values: CDR1 SGHTA, CDR2 FQGNSA. The CDR3 protein is CASSLTSLKETQYF. The CDR3 nucleotides read TGTGCCAGCAGCTTAACAAGCCTTAAAGAGACCCAGTACTTC.

This clonotype was counted between two and nine times. J is TRBJ2-7 and V is TRBV2; D call uncertain. Trimming left V 3 bases short and J 3 bases short, with 12 bases between. The CDR3 has 14 residues. Germline V gene data show CDR1 as SNHLY and CDR2 as FYNNEI. The CDR3 coding sequence is TGTGCCAGCAGTGATCTGATCTTGGGCTACGAGCAGTACTTC. This codes for CASSDLILGYEQYF.

This clonotype was detected only a few times. This chain joins TRBV6-2 or TRBV6-3 and TRBJ2-7, with TRBD2 as a possible D gene (5 bases). This CDR3 has 15 amino acids. Germline CDR1 is MNHEY and CDR2 is SVGEGT. V was shortened by 4 bases and J by 0 bases, with 13 bases between the two germline ends. CDR3 loop: CASSWTGPVSYEQYF. DNA for the CDR3: TGTGCCAGCAGTTGGACTGGACCCGTCTCCTACGAGCAGTACTTC.

This clonotype was counted between two and nine times. The rearrangement links TRBV7-2 to TRBJ2-1; D may be TRBD1 (6 bases). This CDR3 is 15 amino acids long. CDR1 is SGHTA and CDR2 is FQGNSA in the germline V gene. The ends were cut back, 6 bases at V and 4 bases at J, with 16 bases in the middle. CDR3 bases: TGTGCCAGCAGTTTTAGTGGCGGACAGTACAATGAGCAGTTCTTC. This gives the protein CASSFSGGQYNEQFF.

This clonotype was counted between two and nine times. The chain has TRBV7-2 and TRBJ2-7; D gene ambiguous. The length of the CDR3 is 16 residues. Trimming cost V 4 bases and J 2 bases, with 18 bases left between them. CDR1 is SGHTA and CDR2 is FQGNSA in the germline V gene. The CDR3 region is CASSYSTAPLTYEQYF. CDR3 nucleotide sequence: TGTGCCAGCAGCTATAGCACTGCACCCCTAACCTACGAGCAGTACTTC.

This clonotype has ten or more counts. The genes are TRBV12-3 or TRBV12-4 and TRBJ1-4; 8 nucleotides match TRBD1. The CDR3 spans 20 residues. V was clipped by 1 base and J by 12 bases; unmatched bases: 25. The CDR3 DNA sequence: TGTGCCAGCAGTTTAGATCGGGGGTTAGTGGGGACAGGCCAAGGGGAAGAACTGTTTTTT. Its protein is CASSLDRGLVGTGQGEELFF.

This clonotype has at least ten counts. The chain joins TRBV20-1 to TRBJ2-1, with 8 bases identical to TRBD2. The J segment lost 9 bases and the V segment lost 0 bases, leaving 16 bases of the junction unmatched. The germline gives CDR1 DFQATT, CDR2 SNEGSKA (reference sequence). The CDR3 consists of 17 residues. The CDR3 region has the DNA TGCAGTGCTAGAGAACGAAGCGGGAGTGTCTCCGTAGGTGAGCAGTTCTTC. It encodes CSARERSGSVSVGEQFF.

The J gene is TRBJ2-7, the V gene TRBV28, with D perhaps TRBD2 (5 bases). The CDR3 contains 14 residues. V lost 4 bases and J lost 2, with 12 bases in between. CDR1 and CDR2 from the germline V gene are MDHEN and SYDVKM. The chain's CDR3 is CASSWTSPPYEQYF. Written as DNA, the CDR3 is TGTGCCAGCAGTTGGACTTCCCCCCCCTACGAGCAGTACTTC.

The chain recombines TRBV20-1 with TRBJ2-1, with TRBD1 matching 7 bases. The J segment lost 6 bases and the V segment lost 5 bases, leaving 10 bases of the junction unmatched. The CDR3 length is 14 residues. The V gene's germline CDR1 is DFQATT and CDR2 SNEGSKA (reference sequence). This chain's CDR3 is CSAAPGTALNEQFF. The CDR3 DNA reads as TGCAGTGCTGCCCCCGGGACAGCCCTCAATGAGCAGTTCTTC.

This clonotype was found many times. The chain links TRBV20-1 to TRBJ1-6; TRBD1 is a possible D gene (6 bases). The CDR3 length is 14 residues. The germline V gene has CDR1 DFQATT and CDR2 SNEGSKA (reference sequence). V gave up 1 base and J gave up 8 bases, with 12 bases separating them. This chain's CDR3 is CSARGAGADSPLHF. CDR3 sequence (DNA): TGCAGTGCTAGAGGTGCAGGGGCTGATTCACCCCTCCACTTT.

This clonotype occurred a few times. V gene TRBV7-2 combines with J gene TRBJ1-1; D is perhaps TRBD1 (6 bases). The CDR3 spans 13 residues. CDR1 and CDR2 from the germline V gene are SGHTA and FQGNSA. Trimming took off 2 bases at V and 6 bases at J, with 10 bases between the two ends. This CDR3 is CASSLPRTAEAFF. The CDR3 nucleotides read TGTGCCAGCAGCTTACCAAGGACAGCTGAAGCTTTCTTT.

This clonotype has only a few counts. The gene calls are TRBV9 and TRBJ2-5; the D gene is possibly TRBD1 (6 bases). CDR3 length: 13 residues. V lost 0 bases and J lost 4, with 7 bases in between. Germline V gene sequence: CDR1 SGDLS, CDR2 YYNGEE. The DNA of the CDR3 is TGTGCCAGCAGCGTAGGGACAGTAGAGACCCAGTACTTC. Translating gives CASSVGTVETQYF.

This clonotype was seen a handful of times. The chain uses TRBV6-2 or TRBV6-3 and TRBJ2-1; no firm D call. Deletions cut 4 bases from V and 4 bases from J, with 8 bases between. Germline CDR1 MNHEY, CDR2 SVGEGT. The CDR3 is 13 residues long. The CDR3 DNA reads as TGTGCCAGCAGTTTCGTGACGTACAATGAGCAGTTCTTC. Its translation: CASSFVTYNEQFF.

The genes are TRBV28 and TRBJ2-1; possibly TRBD1 for D (5 bases). Trimming stripped 4 bases from V and 10 bases from J, with 17 bases between. Germline V lookup: CDR1 MDHEN, CDR2 SYDVKM. The CDR3 sequence is 14 residues long. In nucleotides, the CDR3 is TGTGCCAGCAGTTCGCCCGCAAGGACACAGGAGCAGTTCTTC. Translated: CASSSPARTQEQFF.

This clonotype was counted a few times. The genes are TRBV5-6 and TRBJ1-5; 7 positions match TRBD1. The junction had 8 bases not matched to a gene; V was cut back by 4 bases and J by 7 bases. The CDR3 loop spans 14 amino acids. Germline lookup yields CDR1 SGHDT and CDR2 YYEEEE. The CDR3 nucleotides read TGTGCCAGCAGCCCCGGAGGGGGCCGGCAGCCCCAGCATTTT. Translating it yields CASSPGGGRQPQHF.

There are many counts of this clonotype. This chain joins TRBV12-3 or TRBV12-4 and TRBJ2-7; D is perhaps TRBD1 (5 bases). V lost 2 bases to trimming and J lost 0 bases, with 14 bases between them. This CDR3 has 16 residues. DNA for the CDR3: TGTGCCAGCAGTTTAATTTCAGGGAACTCCTCCTACGAGCAGTACTTC. Protein product: CASSLISGNSSYEQYF.

The sample holds a few counts of this clonotype. V is TRBV2 and J is TRBJ1-4, with D perhaps matching TRBD1 (6 bases). The CDR3 spans 15 residues. In germline, CDR1 is SNHLY, CDR2 FYNNEI. V was clipped by 2 bases and J by 10 bases, with 17 bases between them. The CDR3 protein is CASSEITIPQGKLFF. The CDR3 DNA reads TGTGCCAGCAGTGAAATAACAATACCACAGGGAAAACTGTTTTTT.

This clonotype turned up a few times. The chain employs TRBV4-2 and TRBJ2-7; D possibly matches TRBD1 or TRBD2 (5 bases each). This CDR3 spans 15 amino acids. V was pared by 0 bases and J by 3 bases, with 12 bases between. CDR1 and CDR2 (germline): LGHNA, YNFKEQ. The CDR3 coding sequence is TGTGCCAGCAGCCAAGAAAGGGGACGGGGCTACGAGCAGTACTTC. Residues: CASSQERGRGYEQYF.

The chain has TRBV20-1 and TRBJ1-1; TRBD1 is a possible D gene (6 bases). V gave up 5 bases and J gave up 5 bases, with 9 bases separating them. The CDR3 length is 11 residues. Germline-derived CDR1 and CDR2 are DFQATT and SNEGSKA (reference sequence). CDR3 protein: CSAYRDTEAFF. The DNA for the CDR3 is TGCAGTGCTTACAGGGATACTGAAGCTTTCTTT.

The CDR3 DNA reads TGTGCCAGCAGTCGGGTCATCCGCACAGATACGCAGTATTTT. Translation: CASSRVIRTDTQYF. The rearrangement links TRBV28 to TRBJ2-3; D is uncertain. Trimming took 5 bases from V and 1 from J, leaving 10 bases between them. Germline loops: CDR1 MDHEN, CDR2 SYDVKM. The CDR3 loop spans 14 amino acids.

This chain joins TRBV7-8 and TRBJ2-7, with 9 bases identical to TRBD2. Trimming removed 3 bases from V and 7 bases from J; junction bases left unmatched: 10. The CDR3 length is 15 residues. Germline CDR1 reads SGHVS; CDR2 reads FQNEAQ. In DNA form, the CDR3 reads TGTGCCAGCAGCTTGGGAGGCGGGAGGGCCGGAGAGCAGTACTTC. This codes for CASSLGGGRAGEQYF. The full variable domain, its missing parts supplied by reference TRBV7-8 and TRBJ2-7, is GAGVSQSPRYKVAKRGQDVALRCDPISGHVSLFWYQQALGQGPEFLTYFQNEAQLDKSGLPSDRFFAERPEGSVSTLKIQRTQQEDSAVYLCASSLGGGRAGEQYFGPGTRLTVT.

The chain carries TRBV3-1 and TRBJ2-2; TRBD2 might be the D (5 bases). CDR3 length: 17 amino acids. Trimming shortened V by 6 bases and J by 0 bases, and 17 bases separated the two germline ends. Germline assignment: CDR1 LGHDT and CDR2 YNNKEL (reference sequence). The CDR3 here is CASRGFGIHANTGELFF. The CDR3 DNA is TGTGCCAGCAGGGGGTTCGGGATCCACGCGAACACCGGGGAGCTGTTTTTT. Looking up the rest from reference TRBV3-1 and TRBJ2-2 gives the full variable domain: DTAVSQTPKYLVTQMGNDKSIKCEQNLGHDTMYWYKQDSKKFLKIMFSYNNKELIINETVPNRFSPKSPDKAHLNLHINSLELGDSAVYFCASRGFGIHANTGELFFGEGSRLTVL.

J is TRBJ2-1 and V is TRBV19; possibly TRBD2 for D (7 bases). Germline V lookup: CDR1 LNHDA, CDR2 SQIVND (reference sequence). V lost 9 bases and J lost 1, with 13 bases in between. The CDR3 length is 14 residues. CDR3 residues: CASGGRDSYNEQFF. CDR3 sequence (DNA): TGTGCCAGCGGGGGGCGTGATTCCTACAATGAGCAGTTCTTC.

J is TRBJ2-1 and V is TRBV10-3, with D unclear. The V end lost 4 bases, the J end lost 5 bases, and 15 bases lay between the germline ends. This CDR3 spans 15 amino acids. From germline, CDR1 is ENHRY and CDR2 SYGVKD. The DNA for the CDR3 is TGTGCCATCAGTGTTGGGGTATCATACAACAATGAGCAGTTCTTC. Its translation: CAISVGVSYNNEQFF.

To note about this clonotype: This may arise from a read error, as a much more abundant clone is one base away. This chain connects TRBV12-3 or TRBV12-4 to TRBJ2-5; D is unclear. The CDR3 length is 16 residues. Trimming took 3 bases from V and 1 from J, leaving 15 bases between them. CDR3 protein: CASSLSLVGFQETQYF. The CDR3 DNA reads as TGTGCCAGCAGTTTGAGTCTAGTGGGGTTCCAAGAGACCCAGTACTTC.

This rearrangement joins TRBV6-5 to TRBJ1-1, with TRBD1 identical over 8 bases. J was trimmed by 5 bases and V by 0 bases; bases with no gene match: 5. This CDR3 spans 15 amino acids. Germline-derived CDR1 and CDR2 are MNHEY and SVGAGI. CDR3 protein: CASSYSPGGFTEAFF. The CDR3 bases are TGTGCCAGCAGTTACTCGCCAGGGGGCTTTACTGAAGCTTTCTTT.